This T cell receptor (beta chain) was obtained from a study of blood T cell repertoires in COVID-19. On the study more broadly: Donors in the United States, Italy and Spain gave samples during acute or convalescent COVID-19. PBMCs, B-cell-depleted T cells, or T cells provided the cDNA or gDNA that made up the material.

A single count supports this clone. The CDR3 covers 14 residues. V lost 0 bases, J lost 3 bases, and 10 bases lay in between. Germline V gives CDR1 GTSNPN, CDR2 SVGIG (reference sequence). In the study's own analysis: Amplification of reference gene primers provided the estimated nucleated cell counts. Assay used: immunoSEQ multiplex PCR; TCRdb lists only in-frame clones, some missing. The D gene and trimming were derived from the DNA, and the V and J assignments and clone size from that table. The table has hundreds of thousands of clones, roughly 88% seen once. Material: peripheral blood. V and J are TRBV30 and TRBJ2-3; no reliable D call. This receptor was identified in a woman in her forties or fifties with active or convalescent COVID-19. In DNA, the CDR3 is TGTGCCTGGAGTGTTCGGCGGCGTACAGATACGCAGTATTTT. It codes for CAWSVRRRTDTQYF.